The sequence of this T cell receptor (beta chain) was determined in a study of T cell repertoires in cytomegalovirus infection. There are 14 residues in the CDR3. Trimming removed 6 bases from V and 4 bases from J, with 15 bases in between. Germline V gene data show CDR1 as ENHRY and CDR2 as SYGVKD. From the reads, TCRdb called clonotypes with MiXCR, one entry per CDR3 protein. The sample has around 250,000 distinct CDR3 sequences; about 18% are singletons. This TCR derives from a human donor in good health (CMV status not recorded). Some clones in this sample may be carry-over from other donors' samples. Sequenced material: CD8+ T cells from PBMCs. The rearrangement uses TRBV10-3 and TRBJ1-1; TRBD1 is a possible D gene (5 bases). Here the CDR3 DNA reads TGTGCCATCAGGGAACCCGGGGCTACCACTGAAGCTTTCTTT. Its translation: CAIREPGATTEAFF.